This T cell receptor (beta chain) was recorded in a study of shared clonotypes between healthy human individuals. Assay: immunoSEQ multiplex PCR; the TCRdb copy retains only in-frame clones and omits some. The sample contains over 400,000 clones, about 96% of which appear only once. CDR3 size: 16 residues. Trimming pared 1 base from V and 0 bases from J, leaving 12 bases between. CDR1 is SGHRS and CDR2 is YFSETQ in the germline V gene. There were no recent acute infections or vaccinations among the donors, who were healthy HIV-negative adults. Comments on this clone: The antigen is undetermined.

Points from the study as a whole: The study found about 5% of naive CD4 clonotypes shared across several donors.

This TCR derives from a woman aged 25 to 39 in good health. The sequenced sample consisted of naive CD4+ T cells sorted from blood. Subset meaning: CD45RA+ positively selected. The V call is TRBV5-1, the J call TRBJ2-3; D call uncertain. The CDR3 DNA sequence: TGCGCCAGCAGCTTGTTGGGCAGCTCTAGCACAGATACGCAGTATTTT. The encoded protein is CASSLLGSSSTDTQYF.